Described below is a single TCR beta chain sequence and its context. The target antigen is unknown. This sample stems from a study of shared clonotypes between healthy human individuals. Regarding the study as a whole: Enrolling few donors narrowed the genetic and exposure-history diversity that was represented.

Unsorted PBMC replicate PCRs used 250 to 350 ng DNA, approximately 29,000 T cell genomes. Under the authors' procedure: Filtering differed because ImmunoSEQ produced junction-only sequences that carried no quality scores. Profiling relied on immunoSEQ multiplex PCR, and the TCRdb table lists in-frame clones only, not all of them. From that table come the V and J calls and clone size; the DNA was used to work out D and trimming. The sample includes some 530,000 clones, about 72% of them seen just once. The sequencing input was PBMCs. The TCR originated in a woman aged 40 to 50 in good health. Some clones in this sample may be carry-over from other donors' samples.

The CDR3 DNA reads as TGTGCCAGCAGCCAATATAACCGGGGGACCGGGGAGCTGTTTTTT. This encodes CASSQYNRGTGELFF. The rearrangement joins TRBV16 to TRBJ2-2; weak D call: TRBD2 (6 bases). This CDR3 region has 15 residues. CDR1 is KGHSY, CDR2 FQNENV, per germline. V was clipped by 1 base and J by 5 bases, with 11 bases between them.